Listed below are T cell receptor beta chains from one sample, sequenced in a study of blood T cell repertoires in COVID-19. Sequencing was performed with immunoSEQ multiplex PCR; in TCRdb, only in-frame clones are kept and a portion is missing. The data hold 250,000 to 300,000 clones, with approximately 85% observed a single time. Sequenced: PBMCs or T cells enriched from blood (not recorded which). The source is a woman between 45 and 60 years old who had recovered from COVID-19. The CDR3 runs from the conserved cysteine through the conserved F or W. The D gene is left open where the match is weak. Only some rows state a clone size, as once, few, many or a class for expanded clones.

V	size	D	J	CDR3	DNA
TRBV6-2/TRBV6-3	NA	NA	TRBJ1-5	CASSSREGPSQPQHF	TGTGCCAGCAGTTCCCGGGAAGGGCCAAGTCAGCCCCAGCATTTT
TRBV10-3	NA	NA	TRBJ2-7	CAISESWTVEKYF	TGTGCCATCAGTGAGTCCTGGACAGTAGAGAAATACTTC
TRBV28	NA	NA	TRBJ1-5	CASRRQMDQPQHF	TGTGCCAGCAGACGACAAATGGATCAGCCCCAGCATTTT
TRBV3-1/TRBV3-2	NA	NA	TRBJ1-3	CASSRRTASGNTIYF	TGTGCCAGCAGCCGCAGAACAGCCTCTGGAAACACCATATATTTT
TRBV7-6	NA	TRBD2	TRBJ2-5	CASSLVGSAGGPKETQYF	TGTGCCAGCAGCTTAGTTGGTTCGGCGGGAGGGCCGAAAGAGACCCAGTACTTC
TRBV4-1	NA	TRBD1	TRBJ2-1	CASSPGQGEGYEQFF	TGCGCCAGCAGCCCAGGACAGGGAGAAGGGTATGAGCAGTTCTTC
TRBV11-3	NA	TRBD2	TRBJ2-2	CASSLTSGTSVTGELFF	TGTGCCAGCAGCTTAACGTCCGGGACTAGCGTCACCGGGGAGCTGTTTTTT
TRBV7-9	NA	TRBD2	TRBJ2-7	CASSSPGGGAFEEQYF	TGTGCCAGCAGCTCCCCCGGGGGAGGGGCGTTTGAGGAGCAGTACTTC
TRBV3-1/TRBV3-2	NA	NA	TRBJ2-1	CASSHAVGLALGYNEQFF	TGTGCCAGCAGCCATGCCGTCGGTCTAGCGCTCGGTTACAATGAGCAGTTCTTC
TRBV7-6	NA	TRBD2	TRBJ2-3	CASSLAPGLAGSTDTQYF	TGTGCCAGCAGCTTAGCCCCGGGACTAGCGGGGTCCACAGATACGCAGTATTTT
TRBV12-3/TRBV12-4	NA	NA	TRBJ1-2	CASSGGRAGYTF	TGTGCCAGCTCGGGGGGTCGGGCTGGCTACACCTTC
TRBV5-1	once	TRBD2	TRBJ2-3	CASSRGGRTFTDTQYF	TGCGCCAGCAGCCGGGGCGGGAGGACTTTCACAGATACGCAGTATTTT
TRBV5-5	once	NA	TRBJ2-1	CASSHQRGYNEQFF	TGTGCCAGCAGCCATCAAAGGGGATACAATGAGCAGTTCTTC
TRBV6-4	NA	TRBD2	TRBJ2-1	CASSFQGREYNEQFF	TGTGCCAGCAGTTTCCAAGGGCGGGAGTACAATGAGCAGTTCTTC
TRBV3-1/TRBV3-2	few	NA	TRBJ1-4	CASNDRNEKLFF	TGTGCCAGCAACGACAGAAATGAAAAACTGTTTTTT
TRBV6-5	NA	NA	TRBJ1-2	CASTETRENYGYTF	TGTGCCAGCACCGAGACTAGGGAGAACTATGGCTACACCTTC